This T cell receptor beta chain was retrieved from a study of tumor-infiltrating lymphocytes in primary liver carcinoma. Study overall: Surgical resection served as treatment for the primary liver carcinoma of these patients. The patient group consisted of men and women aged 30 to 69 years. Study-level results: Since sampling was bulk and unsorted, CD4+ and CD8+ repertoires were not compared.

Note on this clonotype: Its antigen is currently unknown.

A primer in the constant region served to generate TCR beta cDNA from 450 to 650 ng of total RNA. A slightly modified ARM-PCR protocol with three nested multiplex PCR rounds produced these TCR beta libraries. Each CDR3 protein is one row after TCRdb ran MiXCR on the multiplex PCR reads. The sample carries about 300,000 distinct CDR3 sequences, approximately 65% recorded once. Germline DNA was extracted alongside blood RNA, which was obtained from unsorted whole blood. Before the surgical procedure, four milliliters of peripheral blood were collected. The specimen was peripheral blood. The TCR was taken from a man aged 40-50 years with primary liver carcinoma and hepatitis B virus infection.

CDR3 sequence: CSVEDDMCNEQFF. The CDR3 DNA is TGCAGCGTTGAAGACGACATGTGCAATGAGCAGTTCTTC. The chain couples TRBV29-1 to TRBJ2-1; D ambiguous. Germline CDR1 reads SQVTM; CDR2 reads ANQGSEA. Trimming left V 0 bases short and J 6 bases short, with 9 bases between. The CDR3 sequence is 13 residues long.